This T cell receptor beta chain was retrieved from a study of blood T cell repertoires in COVID-19. Across the whole study: PBMCs, B-cell-depleted T cells, or T cells provided the cDNA or gDNA that made up the material.

In the original analysis: Amplification with reference gene primers provided the estimates of nucleated cell counts. The assay was immunoSEQ multiplex PCR, and TCRdb's table has in-frame clones only and misses some. V and J calls and clone size are copied from that table; D and trimming were computed from the DNA. Among about 230,000 clones listed, around 86% were seen once. Germline V gives CDR1 SGHRS, CDR2 YFSETQ. CDR3 length: 15 residues. V lost 5 bases, J lost 4 bases, and 8 bases stayed unmatched. The chain is built from TRBV5-1 and TRBJ1-4, with 7 bases that match TRBD1. This clonotype was obtained from a man aged 45-65 years with COVID-19, enrolled during active disease. Sequencing was performed on peripheral blood. The CDR3 DNA sequence: TGCGCCAGCAGGCTAGGCGGGACAGATAATGAAAAACTGTTTTTT. As protein: CASRLGGTDNEKLFF.